The entry that follows covers one T cell receptor (beta chain) sequence. Its cognate antigen has yet to be identified. No much larger clonotype is one base removed from it; base qualities were not supplied. The CDR3 regions of human TCRbeta chains were subjected to immunosequencing. The authors' analysis ran thus. Repertoire TCRs were matched against a reference library of SARS-CoV-2-specific TCRs generated with the MIRA antigen-specificity platform. Breadth meant the fraction of unique TCRs that were SARS-CoV-2-associated, whereas depth meant the fraction of total T cells that were SARS-CoV-2-associated. Each spike-specific TCR was assigned to its reactive spike region and to a CD4 or CD8 class using the MIRA data. Log10-transformed breadth and depth values were compared by one-way ANOVA with Sidak's multiple comparisons tests. TCRdb's version of the immuneACCESS table is confined to in-frame rearrangements and falls short of the full clone set. An unresolved V gene accounts for under half of the shortfall where checked; the remainder is of unknown origin. The V and J calls and clone size were taken over from that table, and D and trimming were inferred from the DNA. This sample has about 130,000 clones in its table, and about 87% of those were observed once. 10% of the sample comes from the top ten.

The sample originates from a study of T cell responses to AZD1222 COVID-19 vaccine (dated by TCRdb to about 2021). Some background on the complete study: AZD1222 recipients with second doses at about 4 weeks or about 12 weeks were pooled, because spike-specific TCR depth and breadth did not differ between schedules. TCR sequencing was performed for approximately 240 trial participants, of whom some 200 were given two doses of AZD1222 and some 25 were given two doses of MenACWY control vaccine. Trial participants were enrolled by age into 18-55, 56-69 and 70-plus year subgroups, with approximately 150, 28 and 58 TCR-sequenced participants respectively. Paper-wide results and their limitations: Reportedly, almost half of the unique spike-specific TCRs recognized epitopes lying outside the regions that are mutated in the B.1.351 and B.1.1.7 variants. Conclusions about previously exposed vaccinees were limited because only six AZD1222 recipients were SARS-CoV-2 seropositive at baseline. Because no day 14 peak-response samples were available, the repertoires could be characterized only after the peak T cell response. Participants were mostly white British and included more females than males, and it was suggested by the authors that clonal diversity may have been underestimated. Spike-specific TCR breadth and depth rose significantly after two AZD1222 doses compared with day 0 and with MenACWY recipients. The 56-69-year group was small, and its depth increase did not reach significance, likely because of low power. The whole spike protein was spanned by vaccine-associated CD4 TCRs, and dominant responses were seen in regions 160-218 and 743-854.

Reading the label with the study, this specimen's time point is: baseline before first vaccination. Vaccinee samples came from UK trials COV001 and COV002, including a single-blind randomized controlled phase 2/3 trial of AZD1222 (ChAdOx1 nCoV-19) in healthy adults. For TCRbeta chain sequencing, PBMC samples were collected from trial participants at day 0 and at day 28 after the second dose. The sequences come from peripheral blood, collected on day 0 of AZD1222 vaccination. The sequence was collected from an adult in good health.

CDR3 loop: CASSFLSYEQYF. The sequenced DNA is TGTGCCAGCAGTTTCCTCTCCTACGAGCAGTACTTC. The rearranged segments are TRBV12-3 or TRBV12-4 and TRBJ2-7, with the D gene too uncertain to name. V loses 3 bases, J loses 0 bases, and the germline ends lie 3 bases apart. There are 12 amino acids in the CDR3, from cysteine to phenylalanine inclusive. Only CDR3 DNA is held: 36 bases, read in frame from base 1.